The sample holds a few counts of the clone carrying this T cell receptor (beta chain). Its antigen is unknown. The CDR3 is 14 residues long. With 7 bases removed from V and 1 base from J, the gap between germline ends came to 11 bases. In germline, CDR1 is SGDLS, CDR2 YYNGEE. The sample is drawn from a study of tumour-infiltrating T cells in Burkitt lymphoma. Study observations and caveats: Several public clonotypes recurred in numerous Burkitt lymphoma patients.

Measured with immunoSEQ multiplex PCR; TCRdb has only the in-frame clones, and not every one. This table has 43,000 or so clones, less than 35% appearing once. The sample was tumor tissue. The clonotype originates from a human donor with Burkitt lymphoma. The chain couples TRBV9 to TRBJ2-2, with a tentative D call TRBD2 (6 bases). The CDR3: CASGGLMNTGELFF. Here the CDR3 DNA reads TGTGCCAGCGGGGGACTCATGAACACCGGGGAGCTGTTTTTT. Looking up the rest from reference TRBV9 and TRBJ2-2 gives the full variable domain: DSGVTQTPKHLITATGQRVTLRCSPRSGDLSVYWYQQSLDQGLQFLIQYYNGEERAKGNILERFSAQQFPDLHSELNLSSLELGDSALYFCASGGLMNTGELFFGEGSRLTVL.